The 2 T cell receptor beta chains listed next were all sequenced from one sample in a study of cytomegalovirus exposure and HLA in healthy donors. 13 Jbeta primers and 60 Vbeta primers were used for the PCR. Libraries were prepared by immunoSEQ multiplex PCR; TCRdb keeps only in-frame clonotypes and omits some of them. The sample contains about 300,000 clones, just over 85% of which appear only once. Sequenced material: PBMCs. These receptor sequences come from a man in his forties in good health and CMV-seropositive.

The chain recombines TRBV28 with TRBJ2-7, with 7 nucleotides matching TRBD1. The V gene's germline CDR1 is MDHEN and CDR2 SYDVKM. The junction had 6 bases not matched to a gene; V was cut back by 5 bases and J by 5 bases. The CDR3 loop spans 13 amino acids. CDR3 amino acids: CASSMTGFDEQYF. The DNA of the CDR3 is TGTGCCAGCAGTATGACAGGGTTTGACGAGCAGTACTTC.

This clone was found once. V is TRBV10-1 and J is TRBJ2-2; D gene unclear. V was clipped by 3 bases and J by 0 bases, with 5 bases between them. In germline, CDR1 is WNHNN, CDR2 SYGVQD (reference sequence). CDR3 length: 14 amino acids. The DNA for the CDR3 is TGCGCCAGCAGTGAATCCTCGAACACCGGGGAGCTGTTTTTT. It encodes CASSESSNTGELFF.